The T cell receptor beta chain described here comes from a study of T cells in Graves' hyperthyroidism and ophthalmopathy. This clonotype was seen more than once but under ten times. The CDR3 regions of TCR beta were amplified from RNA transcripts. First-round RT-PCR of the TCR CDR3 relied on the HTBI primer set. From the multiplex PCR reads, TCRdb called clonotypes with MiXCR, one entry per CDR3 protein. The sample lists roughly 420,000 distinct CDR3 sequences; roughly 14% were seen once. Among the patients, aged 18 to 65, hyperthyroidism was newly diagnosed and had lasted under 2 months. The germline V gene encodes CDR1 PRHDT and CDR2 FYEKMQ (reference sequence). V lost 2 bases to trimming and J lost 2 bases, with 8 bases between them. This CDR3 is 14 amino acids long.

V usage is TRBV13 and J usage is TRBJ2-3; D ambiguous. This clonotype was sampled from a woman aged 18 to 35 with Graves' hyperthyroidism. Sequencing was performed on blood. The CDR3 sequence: CASSLNGPTDTQYF. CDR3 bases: TGTGCCAGCAGCTTAAACGGCCCCACAGATACGCAGTATTTT.